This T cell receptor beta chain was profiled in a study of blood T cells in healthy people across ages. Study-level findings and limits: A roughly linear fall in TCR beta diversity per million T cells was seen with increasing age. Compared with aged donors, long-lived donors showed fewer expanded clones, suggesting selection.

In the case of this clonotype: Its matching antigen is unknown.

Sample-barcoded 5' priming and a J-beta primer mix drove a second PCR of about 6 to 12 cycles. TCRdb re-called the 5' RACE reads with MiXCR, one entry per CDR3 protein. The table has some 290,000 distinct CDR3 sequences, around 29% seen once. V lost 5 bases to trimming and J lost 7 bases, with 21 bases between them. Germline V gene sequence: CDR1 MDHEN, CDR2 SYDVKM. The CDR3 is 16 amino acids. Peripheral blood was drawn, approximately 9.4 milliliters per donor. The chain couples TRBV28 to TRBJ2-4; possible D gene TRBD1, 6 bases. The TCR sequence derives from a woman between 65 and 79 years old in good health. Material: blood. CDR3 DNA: TGTGCCAGCAGTGTACCGGGACAAAAACGTGCGAACATTCAGTACTTC. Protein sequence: CASSVPGQKRANIQYF.